This T cell receptor beta chain emerged from a study of human T cells and chemical hapten exposure. This sample's time point: patch test 2, 6 weeks after DPC sensitization. Described treatment: therapeutic diphenylcyclopropenone sensitization with weekly scalp DPC. TCRdb passed the RACE reads through MiXCR, listing each CDR3 protein once. The table has hundreds of thousands of distinct CDR3 sequences, about 6.9% seen once. Germline V gene data show CDR1 as KGHSH and CDR2 as LQKENI. V lost 10 bases to trimming and J lost 0 bases, with 12 bases between them. CDR3 length: 13 amino acids. This clonotype occurred a few times.

The starting material was whole blood, obtained in connection with sensitization to the hapten diphenylcyclopropenone (DPC). The sequence derives from a woman aged 18-29 years with alopecia areata. Some clones in this sample may be carry-over from other donors' samples. The V gene is TRBV18, the J gene TRBJ1-1; D gene ambiguous. For the CDR3, the DNA is TGTGCCACCCAAAATAGGATGAACACTGAAGCTTTCTTT. Residues: CATQNRMNTEAFF.